A single sample is the source of the 2 T cell receptor beta chains below, sequenced in a study of T cells after yellow fever vaccination. TCRdb analysed the 5' RACE reads with MiXCR anew, one entry per CDR3 protein. The table has some 600,000 distinct CDR3 sequences, roughly a sixth seen once. Here the sequenced sample was PBMCs, taken less than 6 days after the first yellow fever vaccination. The receptor source for this set is a man aged 18 to 29 who received the YFV17D yellow fever vaccine.

The chain has TRBV27 and TRBJ2-5; D perhaps matches TRBD2 (5 bases). The V gene's germline CDR1 is MNHEY and CDR2 SMNVEV (reference sequence). The CDR3 spans 15 residues. V lost 0 bases to trimming and J lost 6 bases, with 14 bases between them. CDR3 sequence (DNA): TGTGCCAGCAGTTTATCGAGGGCAGGTCAAAAGACCCAGTACTTC. Protein: CASSLSRAGQKTQYF.

The chain uses TRBV19 and TRBJ2-7; 8 bases are a match to TRBD2. V lost 3 bases to trimming and J lost 2 bases; unmatched junction nucleotides: 12. The CDR3 consists of 17 residues. CDR1 and CDR2 from the germline V gene are LNHDA and SQIVND (reference sequence). DNA of the CDR3: TGTGCCAGTAGTATTCGGGCGGGGCAGCGGGAGACCTACGAGCAGTACTTC. Translated, it gives CASSIRAGQRETYEQYF.